This T cell receptor (beta chain) was obtained from a study of T cells after posttransplantation cyclophosphamide. Overall study results and limits: TRB clonality was highly associated with recipient CMV seropositivity and reactivation. Blood and skin or GI T cell repertoires showed limited TRB overlap.

Treatment was busulfan-fludarabine conditioning, a marrow graft, and cyclophosphamide on days +3 and +4. Germline CDR1 is LNHNV and CDR2 is YYDKDF (reference sequence). The CDR3 spans 13 residues. V lost 1 base to trimming and J lost 2 bases, with 5 bases between them. The data were produced by immunoSEQ multiplex PCR, yet TCRdb's version contains in-frame clones alone and is incomplete. This record lists thousands of clones, none seen once only, and the top ten clones contain approximately 54%. The table lists this clone with many counts. Its cognate antigen is unknown. The clonotype comes from a male patient in his fifties or sixties who received an allogeneic stem cell transplant from an unrelated donor, was CMV-positive, and had acute GVHD only. Part of the T cell pool may stem from the graft donor. Source: PBMCs, taken after allogeneic stem cell transplant with posttransplant cyclophosphamide. The chain is built from TRBV15 and TRBJ1-1; D remains ambiguous. CDR3 coding DNA: TGTGCCACCAGCAGAGCAATCAACACTGAAGCTTTCTTT. Amino acids: CATSRAINTEAFF.